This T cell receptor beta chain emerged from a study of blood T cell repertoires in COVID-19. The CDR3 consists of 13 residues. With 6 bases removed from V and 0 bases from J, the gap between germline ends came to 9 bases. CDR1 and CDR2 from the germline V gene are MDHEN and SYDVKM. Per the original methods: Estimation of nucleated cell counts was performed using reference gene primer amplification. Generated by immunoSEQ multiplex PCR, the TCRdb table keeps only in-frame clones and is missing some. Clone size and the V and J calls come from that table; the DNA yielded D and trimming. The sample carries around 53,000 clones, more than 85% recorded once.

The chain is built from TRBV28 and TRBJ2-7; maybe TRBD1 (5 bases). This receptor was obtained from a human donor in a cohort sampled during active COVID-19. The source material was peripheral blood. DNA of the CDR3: TGTGCCAGCAGACGACAGAGCTCCTACGAGCAGTACGTC. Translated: CASRRQSSYEQYV.